The next 18 T cell receptor beta chains were all read from a single sample in a study of identifying expanded T cells in peripheral blood. Sequencing was performed with immunoSEQ multiplex PCR; in TCRdb, only in-frame clones are kept and a portion is missing. The data show 90,000 or so clones, with around 85% seen just once and 5.6% held by the top ten. The sequenced sample consisted of blood. These receptors were taken from a person aged 18 to 69 in good health.

V and J are TRBV9 and TRBJ1-1; possible D gene TRBD1, 6 bases. Trimming shortened V by 3 bases and J by 1 base, and 16 bases separated the two germline ends. CDR1 and CDR2 (germline): SGDLS, YYNGEE. CDR3 length equals 16 residues. CDR3 in amino acids: CASSGLTGPRNTEAFF. For the CDR3, the DNA is TGTGCCAGCAGCGGATTAACAGGGCCGAGGAACACTGAAGCTTTCTTT.

The chain employs TRBV6-1 and TRBJ2-3, with D possibly TRBD1 on 7 matching bases. The CDR3 runs 12 residues. Per the germline V gene, CDR1 is MNHNS and CDR2 is SASEGT. Deletions cut 8 bases from V and 3 bases from J, with 9 bases between. CDR3 nucleotides: TGTGCCAGCCAGGGGGGAACAGATACGCAGTATTTT. This gives the protein CASQGGTDTQYF.

The chain uses TRBV6-1 and TRBJ1-2; 7 nucleotides align to TRBD1. Germline assignment: CDR1 MNHNS and CDR2 SASEGT. V was clipped by 4 bases and J by 1 base; unmatched bases: 9. CDR3 length: 16 residues. This CDR3 is CASSARWAGGNYGYTF. Written as DNA, the CDR3 is TGTGCCAGCAGTGCCCGCTGGGCAGGGGGTAACTATGGCTACACCTTC.

This chain connects TRBV6-5 to TRBJ1-6, with D unclear. The length of the CDR3 is 15 residues. Germline CDR1 and CDR2: MNHEY and SVGAGI. The V end lost 6 bases, the J end lost 13 bases, and 22 bases lay between the germline ends. The CDR3, as DNA: TGTGCCAGCAGAACTCGATACTTAGACTCGTTCCCCCTCCACTTT. Its translation is CASRTRYLDSFPLHF.

Only a few counts were recorded for this clone. The CDR3 spells CASSLQAYEKLFF. The CDR3 nucleotides are TGTGCCAGCAGCTTACAGGCGTATGAAAAACTGTTTTTT. The gene calls are TRBV7-2 and TRBJ1-4; no firm D call. This CDR3 has 13 amino acids. Germline V lookup: CDR1 SGHTA, CDR2 FQGNSA. Trimming shortened V by 2 bases and J by 6 bases, and 7 bases separated the two germline ends.

The rearrangement joins TRBV6-5 to TRBJ1-3, with a weak D call TRBD1 (6 bases). The CDR3 spans 13 residues. Germline CDR1 MNHEY, CDR2 SVGAGI. V was cut by 6 bases and J by 4 bases, with 10 bases left in between. The CDR3 here is CASRMDSGNTIYF. CDR3 coding DNA: TGTGCCAGCAGAATGGACAGCGGAAACACCATATATTTT.

This chain joins TRBV27 and TRBJ2-1, with 8 bases aligning to TRBD2. CDR1 and CDR2 (germline): MNHEY, SMNVEV (reference sequence). The CDR3 extends over 13 amino acids. J gave up 7 bases and V 8 bases, and 7 bases lay outside the gene matches. The CDR3 DNA reads TGTGCCAGCTCCCCACGGGGGGGGAATGAGCAGTTCTTC. It is translated as CASSPRGGNEQFF.

The genes are TRBV7-9 and TRBJ2-1, with D possibly TRBD1 on 6 matching bases. CDR1 is SEHNR and CDR2 is FQNEAQ in the germline V gene (reference sequence). V lost 7 bases and J 0 bases, leaving 16 bases between the germline ends. The CDR3 consists of 16 residues. Here the CDR3 DNA reads TGTGCCAGCACACGGACAGATGGAAGCTCCTACAATGAGCAGTTCTTC. It codes for CASTRTDGSSYNEQFF.

The V call is TRBV6-1, the J call TRBJ1-1; D is undetermined. This CDR3 comprises 14 residues. Trimming left V 6 bases short and J 6 bases short, with 17 bases between. CDR1 is MNHNS, CDR2 SASEGT, per germline. The CDR3, as DNA: TGTGCCAGCAGCCCGATGGTGGGGAGCCCTGAAGCTTTCTTT. This encodes CASSPMVGSPEAFF.

V and J are TRBV11-2 and TRBJ1-1, with a possible D match to TRBD1 (5 bases). Germline assignment: CDR1 SGHAT and CDR2 FQNNGV. The CDR3 sequence is 13 residues long. V was cut by 5 bases and J by 6 bases, with 13 bases left in between. DNA for the CDR3: TGTGCCAGCAGCGGGGGGGACTGGGCTGAAGCTTTCTTT. Translation: CASSGGDWAEAFF.

The chain is built from TRBV18 and TRBJ1-1, with D perhaps TRBD1 (6 bases). CDR3 length: 15 residues. V was shortened by 5 bases and J by 1 base, with 14 bases between the two germline ends. Germline V gene data show CDR1 as KGHSH and CDR2 as LQKENI. CDR3 sequence (DNA): TGTGCCAGCTCAATAAGGACAGCCGGGAACACTGAAGCTTTCTTT. Encoded protein: CASSIRTAGNTEAFF.

This clone occurred once. The rearrangement joins TRBV6-5 to TRBJ1-2; D ambiguous. CDR1 is MNHEY and CDR2 is SVGAGI in the germline V gene. The length of the CDR3 is 16 residues. Between the trimmed V and J ends, which lost 1 base and 3 bases, there was a span of 15 bases. This CDR3 is CASSYFGQLWDYGYTF. The CDR3 region has the DNA TGTGCCAGCAGTTACTTCGGGCAGCTTTGGGACTATGGCTACACCTTC.

The V and J genes are TRBV19 and TRBJ2-2; possibly TRBD1 for D (5 bases). Trimming removed 5 bases from V and 1 base from J, with 11 bases in between. The CDR3 covers 15 residues. From germline, CDR1 is LNHDA and CDR2 SQIVND (reference sequence). The CDR3, as DNA: TGTGCCAGTAGTTTCCCCGGACAGAACACCGGGGAGCTGTTTTTT. Amino acids: CASSFPGQNTGELFF.

Only a few counts were recorded for this clone. The V call is TRBV6-1, the J call TRBJ2-4, with 10 nucleotides matching TRBD2. This CDR3 has 16 amino acids. V lost 1 base to trimming and J lost 5 bases; unmatched junction nucleotides: 5. Germline V gives CDR1 MNHNS, CDR2 SASEGT. As DNA, the CDR3 is TGTGCCAGCAGTGAAGGGCTTAGCGGGGGGCAAAACATTCAGTACTTC. Its protein product is CASSEGLSGGQNIQYF.

V gene TRBV2 combines with J gene TRBJ1-5; TRBD1 aligns across 10 bases. V shed 6 bases and J 9 bases; nucleotides not matched to a gene: 5. The CDR3 consists of 13 residues. The germline gives CDR1 SNHLY, CDR2 FYNNEI. CDR3 sequence (DNA): TGTGCCAGCAGCGGGACAGGGGTTGGGCCCCAGCATTTT. Residues: CASSGTGVGPQHF.

The chain has TRBV9 and TRBJ2-7; the D is unclear. Between the trimmed V and J ends, which lost 0 bases and 0 bases, there was a span of 13 bases. Germline loops: CDR1 SGDLS, CDR2 YYNGEE. The CDR3 consists of 16 residues. The CDR3 DNA is TGTGCCAGCAGCGTAGCCGCAGATGCCGCCTCCTACGAGCAGTACTTC. The encoded protein is CASSVAADAASYEQYF. The complete variable domain, with remaining parts taken from reference TRBV9 and TRBJ2-7, reads DSGVTQTPKHLITATGQRVTLRCSPRSGDLSVYWYQQSLDQGLQFLIQYYNGEERAKGNILERFSAQQFPDLHSELNLSSLELGDSALYFCASSVAADAASYEQYFGPGTRLTVT.

This chain joins TRBV19 and TRBJ2-7; a weak D match, TRBD2 (5 bases). Germline V gives CDR1 LNHDA, CDR2 SQIVND (reference sequence). Trimming stripped 0 bases from V and 0 bases from J, with 9 bases between. The CDR3 extends over 15 amino acids. The CDR3 region has the DNA TGTGCCAGTAGTATAGACAGGAGGAGCTCCTACGAGCAGTACTTC. Protein: CASSIDRRSSYEQYF. Drawing the rest from reference TRBV19 and TRBJ2-7, the complete variable domain is DGGITQSPKYLFRKEGQNVTLSCEQNLNHDAMYWYRQDPGQGLRLIYYSQIVNDFQKGDIAEGYSVSREKKESFPLTVTSAQKNPTAFYLCASSIDRRSSYEQYFGPGTRLTVT.

This clone was picked up one time. This chain links TRBV5-6 with TRBJ1-2; D is uncertain. Trimming left V 3 bases short and J 6 bases short, with 12 bases between. This CDR3 region has 13 residues. Germline assignment: CDR1 SGHDT and CDR2 YYEEEE. DNA of the CDR3: TGTGCCAGCAGCTCCCAACCGGTAGATGGCTACACCTTC. Translating it yields CASSSQPVDGYTF.